This TCR beta chain was recovered during a study of OX40 agonist ivuxolimab in advanced cancers. Study summary: An anti-OX40 (CD134) antibody with agonistic activity, ivuxolimab, was administered to patients. Study-wide results and limits: Individuals who were partial responders at 0.1-3.0 mg/kg had clonal expansion that ranked among the lowest.

Assay: immunoSEQ multiplex PCR; the TCRdb copy retains only in-frame clones and omits some. The top ten hold 0.31% of the sample, which has fewer than 200,000 clones, around 94% seen once. This clone came up once. Its antigen remains unidentified. Germline trimming cut 1 base from V and 3 bases from J; bases unmatched to any gene: 4. CDR3 length: 15 amino acids. Germline CDR1 reads SGHTA; CDR2 reads FQGNSA. The receptor comes from an adult with an advanced solid tumor such as melanoma, head and neck, liver or kidney cancer. The sample consisted of CD4+ or CD8+ T cells sorted from blood, taken in a trial of the OX40 agonist ivuxolimab. The gene calls are TRBV7-2 and TRBJ2-5; TRBD2 matches 8 bases. The CDR3 loop reads CASSLDSGSEETQYF. CDR3 coding DNA: TGTGCCAGCAGCTTAGACAGCGGGAGCGAAGAGACCCAGTACTTC.